This passage covers 18 T cell receptor beta chains from one sample sequenced in a study of blood T cell repertoires in COVID-19. TCRdb's copy holds only in-frame clones and misses some; the assay was immunoSEQ multiplex PCR. The table includes over 3,000 clones, 70% detected once. What was sequenced was peripheral blood. The origin of the receptors is a man aged 70-80 years with active COVID-19.

This clone occurred a few times. The rearrangement links TRBV30 to TRBJ1-4, with D uncertain. Germline CDR1 and CDR2: GTSNPN and SVGIG (reference sequence). CDR3 length: 15 residues. V was cut by 0 bases and J by 1 base, with 9 bases left in between. In DNA form, the CDR3 reads TGTGCCTGGAGTGTTGGCGGCCTAACTAATGAAAAACTGTTTTTT. Its translation is CAWSVGGLTNEKLFF. Supplemented by reference TRBV30 and TRBJ1-4, the full variable domain reads SQTIHQWPATLVQPVGSPLSLECTVEGTSNPNLYWYRQAAGRGLQLLFYSVGIGQISSEVPQNLSASRPQDRQFILSSKKLLLSDSGFYLCAWSVGGLTNEKLFFGSGTQLSVL.

This chain connects TRBV24-1 to TRBJ2-2; a weak D match, TRBD1 (6 bases). V was trimmed by 3 bases and J by 0 bases, leaving 10 bases between them. The CDR3 runs 16 residues. Per germline, CDR1 KGHDR and CDR2 SFDVKD. The CDR3 DNA is TGTGCCACCAGTGATCTCTGGACAGCGAACACCGGGGAGCTGTTTTTT. Encoded protein: CATSDLWTANTGELFF.

CDR3 region: CASRGGTEAFF. CDR3 nucleotides: TGTGCCAGCCGGGGGGGGACTGAAGCTTTCTTT. This sequence joins TRBV3-1 (or the pseudogene TRBV3-2) and TRBJ1-1; D is possibly TRBD1 (5 bases). From germline, CDR1 is LGHDT and CDR2 YNNKEL (reference sequence). CDR3 length equals 11 residues. V was pared by 8 bases and J by 5 bases, with 9 bases between.

To note about this clone: The sample holds other DNA sequences that translate to the same CDR3. V and J are TRBV5-5 and TRBJ1-1; D ambiguous. The CDR3 is 12 residues long. V gave up 4 bases and J gave up 3 bases, with 7 bases separating them. The germline CDR1 and CDR2 sequences are SGHKS and YYEKEE (reference sequence). The CDR3 DNA reads TGTGCCAGCAGCCTTACAGACACTGAAGCTTTCTTT. As protein: CASSLTDTEAFF.

This clone appeared once. The CDR3 protein is CASSLFTQGGSPLHF. The CDR3 bases are TGTGCCAGCAGCCTCTTTACTCAGGGAGGGTCACCCCTCCACTTT. The chain links TRBV5-4 to TRBJ1-6; perhaps TRBD1 as D (5 bases). The V gene lost 4 bases and the J gene lost 10 bases, with 18 bases spanning the gap. The CDR3 is made up of 15 amino acids. Germline V CDR1 and CDR2: SGHNT, YYREEE (reference sequence). The full variable domain, completed using reference TRBV5-4 and TRBJ1-6, is ETGVTQSPTHLIKTRGQQVTLRCSSQSGHNTVSWYQQALGQGPQFIFQYYREEENGRGNFPPRFSGLQFPNYSSELNVNALELDDSALYLCASSLFTQGGSPLHFGNGTRLTVT.

This clone was detected only once. V gene TRBV5-1 combines with J gene TRBJ2-3, with D maybe TRBD1 (8 bases). V gave up 3 bases and J gave up 6 bases, with 20 bases separating them. CDR1 is SGHRS and CDR2 is YFSETQ in the germline V gene. The CDR3 spans 16 residues. The DNA for the CDR3 is TGCGCCAGCAGCTCAGGGGGCGGGAGATTTATGGATACGCAGTATTTT. This translates into CASSSGGGRFMDTQYF.

Here the CDR3 reads CASSRRDRVYEQYF. The CDR3 nucleotides are TGTGCCAGCAGCCGTCGGGACAGGGTTTACGAGCAGTACTTC. The rearrangement joins TRBV7-9 to TRBJ2-7; 9 bases agree with TRBD1. Germline V gene data show CDR1 as SEHNR and CDR2 as FQNEAQ (reference sequence). The J segment lost 4 bases and the V segment lost 5 bases, leaving 6 bases of the junction unmatched. The CDR3 is 14 residues long. The variable domain in full, with the rest retrieved from reference TRBV7-9 and TRBJ2-7, is DTGVSQNPRHKITKRGQNVTFRCDPISEHNRLYWYRQTLGQGPEFLTYFQNEAQLEKSRLLSDRFSAERPKGSFSTLEIQRTEQGDSAMYLCASSRRDRVYEQYFGPGTRLTVT.

This chain connects TRBV5-6 to TRBJ2-2; D unresolved. The CDR3 spans 16 residues. V lost 3 bases to trimming and J lost 1 base, with 13 bases between them. CDR1 is SGHDT and CDR2 is YYEEEE in the germline V gene. The CDR3 spells CASSSLAAQNTGELFF. Written as DNA, the CDR3 is TGTGCCAGCAGCTCCTTAGCTGCCCAGAACACCGGGGAGCTGTTTTTT.

The chain is built from TRBV10-3 and TRBJ2-6; D is uncertain. The CDR3 loop spans 18 amino acids. V shed 5 bases and J shed 5 bases, with 22 bases lying between them. Looked up from germline, CDR1 is ENHRY and CDR2 is SYGVKD. The CDR3 bases are TGTGCCATCAGTTCTGGGCACTGTAGATACAGTCGGGCCAACGTCCTGACTTTC. Its translation: CAISSGHCRYSRANVLTF.

The chain recombines TRBV5-4 with TRBJ2-7; 9 positions agree with TRBD1. Germline V gene lookup returns CDR1 SGHNT and CDR2 YYREEE (reference sequence). Trimming took 5 bases from V and 6 from J; bases not matched to a gene: 3. The CDR3 length is 12 residues. This CDR3 is CASRSTGGEQYF. The CDR3 nucleotides are TGTGCCAGCAGGTCGACAGGGGGCGAGCAGTACTTC.

The chain carries TRBV7-9 and TRBJ1-6; perhaps TRBD1 as D (5 bases). The germline V gene encodes CDR1 SEHNR and CDR2 FQNEAQ (reference sequence). This CDR3 contains 13 residues. Deletions cut 1 base from V and 10 bases from J, with 8 bases between. This CDR3 reads CASSLEGVSPLHF. DNA of the CDR3: TGTGCCAGCAGCTTAGAAGGGGTATCACCCCTCCACTTT.

The CDR3 is CASRDSFNYGYTF. The CDR3 DNA reads as TGTGCCAGCAGGGACAGCTTTAACTATGGCTACACCTTC. The rearrangement uses TRBV12-3 or TRBV12-4 and TRBJ1-2; a weak D match, TRBD1 (6 bases). CDR3 size: 13 residues. V lost 6 bases and J 1 base, leaving 9 bases between the germline ends.

The gene calls are TRBV4-3 and TRBJ2-1; weak D call: TRBD2 (6 bases). Germline lookup yields CDR1 LGHNA and CDR2 YSLEER. The CDR3 has 16 amino acids. Trimming removed 0 bases from V and 10 bases from J, with 19 bases in between. DNA of the CDR3: TGCGCCAGCAGCCAAGATTTGTACCGGGAGTTTTCGGAGCAGTTCTTC. Residues: CASSQDLYREFSEQFF.

The rearrangement uses TRBV7-8 and TRBJ2-7, with 11 bases matching TRBD1. V was clipped by 5 bases and J by 7 bases; unmatched bases: 10. The CDR3 has 15 amino acids. Germline values: CDR1 SGHVS, CDR2 FQNEAQ. In DNA, the CDR3 is TGTGCCAGCAGCCCACGGACGGACAGGGGGCGAGAGCAGTACTTC. Translated, it gives CASSPRTDRGREQYF.

CDR3 sequence (DNA): TGTGCCAGCAGCCAGCCTCAGGGGGCCCTCACAGATACGCAGTATTTT. Translation: CASSQPQGALTDTQYF. This rearrangement joins TRBV5-4 to TRBJ2-3; 8 nucleotides line up with TRBD1. After removal of 4 bases from V and 2 bases from J, the junction contained 9 bases not matched to a gene. This CDR3 has 16 amino acids. Germline V lookup: CDR1 SGHNT, CDR2 YYREEE (reference sequence).

The CDR3 bases are TGTGCCAGCAGCCCCCGGTCAGATAGGGGGCAGTTCTTC. This encodes CASSPRSDRGQFF. The V call is TRBV7-9, the J call TRBJ2-1; the D gene is possibly TRBD1 (5 bases). Germline CDR1 SEHNR, CDR2 FQNEAQ (reference sequence). The germline V and J ends were trimmed by 5 bases and 12 bases, with 17 bases remaining between them. The CDR3 consists of 13 residues.

The chain carries TRBV5-1 and TRBJ1-6; D remains unclear. The ends were cut back, 0 bases at V and 7 bases at J, with 8 bases in the middle. Germline loops: CDR1 SGHRS, CDR2 YFSETQ. The CDR3 loop spans 14 amino acids. CDR3 sequence: CASSLGEENSPLHF. The CDR3 nucleotides are TGCGCCAGCAGCTTGGGGGAGGAGAATTCACCCCTCCACTTT. The entire variable domain, with the rest obtained from reference TRBV5-1 and TRBJ1-6, is as follows: KAGVTQTPRYLIKTRGQQVTLSCSPISGHRSVSWYQQTPGQGLQFLFEYFSETQRNKGNFPGRFSGRQFSNSRSEMNVSTLELGDSALYLCASSLGEENSPLHFGNGTRLTVT.

The chain is built from TRBV7-9 and TRBJ2-7; 7 nucleotides agree with TRBD2. The CDR3 runs 14 residues. The germline V gene has CDR1 SEHNR and CDR2 FQNEAQ (reference sequence). The V gene end was trimmed by 5 bases and the J gene end by 2 bases; junction bases not matched to a gene: 6. CDR3 amino acids: CASSPSGEAYEQYF. In DNA form, the CDR3 reads TGTGCCAGCAGCCCAAGCGGGGAGGCCTACGAGCAGTACTTC.